These 26 T cell receptor beta chains were all obtained from the same sample, sequenced in a study of radiotherapy plus CTLA-4 blockade in lung cancer. TCRdb's table, derived via immunoSEQ multiplex PCR, lists solely in-frame clones and lacks some. The sample includes 89,000 or so clones, 80% to 85% of them seen just once. The source material was peripheral blood, sampled from a patient treated with radiotherapy plus ipilimumab. The receptors were gathered from a human donor with non-small cell lung cancer who had a partial response to radiotherapy plus ipilimumab.

The chain joins TRBV5-1 to TRBJ2-2; the match to TRBD1 covers 9 bases. The length of the CDR3 is 17 residues. V was clipped by 0 bases and J by 7 bases; unmatched bases: 10. Germline-derived CDR1 and CDR2 are SGHRS and YFSETQ. The CDR3 reads CASSLVPAGQGDGELFF. The CDR3 DNA reads as TGCGCCAGCAGCTTGGTTCCGGCGGGACAGGGTGACGGGGAGCTGTTTTTT. The complete variable domain, with remaining parts taken from reference TRBV5-1 and TRBJ2-2, reads KAGVTQTPRYLIKTRGQQVTLSCSPISGHRSVSWYQQTPGQGLQFLFEYFSETQRNKGNFPGRFSGRQFSNSRSEMNVSTLELGDSALYLCASSLVPAGQGDGELFFGEGSRLTVL.

The chain uses TRBV5-1 and TRBJ2-1; a weak D match, TRBD1 (6 bases). Trimming took 4 bases from V and 7 from J, leaving 18 bases between them. In germline, CDR1 is SGHRS, CDR2 YFSETQ. The CDR3 is 15 amino acids. CDR3 coding DNA: TGCGCCAGCAGCCCGACCCGGGGCAGGGGAAATGAGCAGTTCTTC. It yields the protein CASSPTRGRGNEQFF.

The chain joins TRBV19 to TRBJ2-1, with a weak D call TRBD2 (5 bases). CDR3 size: 15 residues. The germline V gene has CDR1 LNHDA and CDR2 SQIVND (reference sequence). Trimming cost V 3 bases and J 5 bases, with 14 bases left between them. The CDR3 spells CASSMIQRTDNEQFF. Here the CDR3 DNA reads TGTGCCAGTAGTATGATCCAGCGGACCGACAATGAGCAGTTCTTC.

As regards this clone: Other DNA sequences in the sample encode the same CDR3. The gene calls are TRBV27 and TRBJ2-5; TRBD1 matches at 8 bases. The germline CDR1 and CDR2 sequences are MNHEY and SMNVEV (reference sequence). Losses at the gene ends were 5 bases for V and 4 bases for J; bases not matched to a gene: 3. The CDR3 spans 13 residues. CDR3 nucleotide sequence: TGTGCCAGCAGTCCTGGGACAGGAGAGACCCAGTACTTC. Protein sequence: CASSPGTGETQYF.

V is TRBV28 and J is TRBJ1-1, with D maybe TRBD1 (6 bases). V lost 7 bases to trimming and J lost 3 bases, with 12 bases between them. The germline gives CDR1 MDHEN, CDR2 SYDVKM. The CDR3 spans 13 residues. CDR3 amino acids: CASNRGRHTEAFF. The DNA for the CDR3 is TGTGCCAGCAATAGGGGGAGACACACTGAAGCTTTCTTT.

V usage is TRBV19 and J usage is TRBJ1-2, with 8 positions matching TRBD1. Germline values: CDR1 LNHDA, CDR2 SQIVND (reference sequence). The CDR3 covers 14 residues. The ends lost 10 bases at V and 0 bases at J; junction bases unmatched: 7. The DNA of the CDR3 is TGTGCCACCGGACAGGGTCCGTCTAACTATGGCTACACCTTC. This translates into CATGQGPSNYGYTF.

The chain links TRBV29-1 to TRBJ1-5; 9 bases line up with TRBD1. The trim removed 4 bases at V and 6 bases at J, leaving 4 bases unmatched. This CDR3 comprises 13 residues. In germline, CDR1 is SQVTM, CDR2 ANQGSEA. The DNA of the CDR3 is TGCAGCGTTGCCGAGACAGGGGGTCAGCCCCAGCATTTT. It encodes CSVAETGGQPQHF. The entire variable domain, with the rest obtained from reference TRBV29-1 and TRBJ1-5, is as follows: SAVISQKPSRDICQRGTSLTIQCQVDSQVTMMFWYRQQPGQSLTLIATANQGSEATYESGFVIDKFPISRPNLTFSTLTVSNMSPEDSSIYLCSVAETGGQPQHFGDGTRLSIL.

The genes are TRBV19 and TRBJ1-4, with unresolved D. The CDR3 is 13 amino acids. Germline loops: CDR1 LNHDA, CDR2 SQIVND (reference sequence). The V end was cut by 5 bases, the J end by 2 bases, with 6 bases between. The CDR3 here is CASSFRTNEKLFF. CDR3 bases: TGTGCCAGTAGTTTCCGGACTAATGAAAAACTGTTTTTT.

This clone has a single count. CDR3 DNA sequence: TGCGCCAGCAGCCCCGTGACAGGGGGACGAGAAAAACTGTTTTTT. Its translation is CASSPVTGGREKLFF. This chain connects TRBV5-1 to TRBJ1-4; 9 bases are a match to TRBD1. From germline, CDR1 is SGHRS and CDR2 YFSETQ. This CDR3 has 15 amino acids. The ends lost 4 bases at V and 8 bases at J; junction bases unmatched: 9.

CDR3 amino acids: CASSLGGTLSYEQYF. The CDR3 region has the DNA TGTGCCAGCAGCTTGGGGGGCACCCTTTCCTACGAGCAGTACTTC. This chain uses TRBV5-5 with TRBJ2-7, with D possibly being TRBD1 (5 bases). Trimming shortened V by 0 bases and J by 1 base, and 11 bases separated the two germline ends. This CDR3 comprises 15 residues. The germline V gene has CDR1 SGHKS and CDR2 YYEKEE (reference sequence).

This chain connects TRBV5-4 to TRBJ2-3; 9 bases agree with TRBD2. CDR1 is SGHNT and CDR2 is YYREEE in the germline V gene (reference sequence). This CDR3 contains 15 residues. The trim removed 1 base at V and 0 bases at J, leaving 0 bases unmatched. The CDR3 DNA is TGTGCCAGCAGCTTGACTAGCGGGAGCACAGATACGCAGTATTTT. As protein: CASSLTSGSTDTQYF.

This clone has only a few counts. V gene TRBV5-4 combines with J gene TRBJ2-5, with D maybe TRBD2 (7 bases). The CDR3 length is 17 residues. V shed 5 bases and J shed 4 bases, with 24 bases lying between them. Germline assignment: CDR1 SGHNT and CDR2 YYREEE (reference sequence). CDR3 loop: CASRLGGGGGAGETQYF. The CDR3, as DNA: TGTGCCAGCAGGCTTGGGGGCGGTGGGGGGGCAGGAGAGACCCAGTACTTC.

This chain connects TRBV18 to TRBJ2-1, with D tentatively TRBD1 (6 bases). The CDR3 is 13 amino acids. V was clipped by 3 bases and J by 8 bases, with 11 bases between them. Per germline, CDR1 KGHSH and CDR2 LQKENI. CDR3 region: CASSPRGSDEQFF. The CDR3 coding sequence is TGTGCCAGCTCACCTAGGGGGAGCGATGAGCAGTTCTTC.

V gene TRBV19 combines with J gene TRBJ1-1; D remains ambiguous. Between the trimmed V and J ends, which lost 5 bases and 1 base, there was a span of 11 bases. Germline values: CDR1 LNHDA, CDR2 SQIVND (reference sequence). The CDR3 has 14 amino acids. CDR3 bases: TGTGCCAGTAGTTCTCAGGTGTGGAACACTGAAGCTTTCTTT. Its protein is CASSSQVWNTEAFF.

The chain links TRBV6-5 to TRBJ2-3; no clear D gene. From germline, CDR1 is MNHEY and CDR2 SVGAGI. Deletions cut 2 bases from V and 6 bases from J, with 3 bases between. The CDR3 extends over 11 amino acids. CDR3 loop: CASSYGDTQYF. The CDR3 DNA follows: TGTGCCAGCAGTTACGGCGATACGCAGTATTTT.

This rearrangement joins TRBV2 to TRBJ2-1, with D perhaps matching TRBD2 (6 bases). Germline V CDR1 and CDR2: SNHLY, FYNNEI. V lost 6 bases to trimming and J lost 13 bases, with 16 bases between them. CDR3 length equals 12 residues. This CDR3 reads CASREEGMGQFF. In nucleotides, the CDR3 is TGTGCCAGCAGGGAGGAGGGAATGGGTCAGTTCTTC.

The chain employs TRBV7-2 and TRBJ2-1; TRBD2 aligns across 9 bases. The CDR3 covers 16 residues. J was trimmed by 7 bases and V by 1 base; bases with no gene match: 8. Germline V gene data show CDR1 as SGHTA and CDR2 as FQGNSA. The CDR3 here is CASSLVGGRAINEQFF. CDR3 coding DNA: TGTGCCAGCAGCTTAGTTGGCGGGAGGGCCATAAATGAGCAGTTCTTC.

This clone occurred a few times. The V call is TRBV28, the J call TRBJ2-7, with D perhaps matching TRBD2 (6 bases). The CDR3 is 13 residues long. V was clipped by 5 bases and J by 2 bases, with 10 bases between them. Germline lookup yields CDR1 MDHEN and CDR2 SYDVKM. For the CDR3, the DNA is TGTGCCAGCAGTCGTCAGCGGGCCTACGAGCAGTACTTC. Translation gives CASSRQRAYEQYF. The whole variable domain, remainder taken from reference TRBV28 and TRBJ2-7, is DVKVTQSSRYLVKRTGEKVFLECVQDMDHENMFWYRQDPGLGLRLIYFSYDVKMKEKGDIPEGYSVSREKKERFSLILESASTNQTSMYLCASSRQRAYEQYFGPGTRLTVT.

The table lists this clone with a count of one. The chain carries TRBV25-1 and TRBJ2-5, with D possibly matching TRBD1 (5 bases). The CDR3 length is 15 residues. From germline, CDR1 is MGHDK and CDR2 SYGVNS. Trimming removed 1 base at V and 4 bases at J, with 13 bases between. The CDR3: CASSELKTQGETQYF. The CDR3 DNA sequence: TGTGCCAGCAGTGAATTAAAGACCCAGGGAGAGACCCAGTACTTC.

This clone appeared a few times. In DNA, the CDR3 is TGTGCCAGCTCACCGTCCGGGACAGGTAATGAGCAGTTCTTC. It codes for CASSPSGTGNEQFF. V usage is TRBV18 and J usage is TRBJ2-1; 8 nucleotides agree with TRBD1. There are 14 residues in the CDR3. Germline CDR1 and CDR2: KGHSH and LQKENI. The ends lost 3 bases at V and 7 bases at J; junction bases unmatched: 5. Variable domain in full (rest from reference TRBV18 and TRBJ2-1): NAGVMQNPRHLVRRRGQEARLRCSPMKGHSHVYWYRQLPEEGLKFMVYLQKENIIDESGMPKERFSAEFPKEGPSILRIQQVVRGDSAAYFCASSPSGTGNEQFFGPGTRLTVL.

The chain uses TRBV19 and TRBJ2-7, with 7 nucleotides matching TRBD1. Germline-derived CDR1 and CDR2 are LNHDA and SQIVND (reference sequence). V shed 5 bases, J shed 3 bases, and the junction held 7 bases outside the gene matches. The CDR3 loop spans 14 amino acids. The CDR3 loop is CASSVRQGLYEQYF. DNA of the CDR3: TGTGCCAGTAGTGTCCGACAGGGCCTCTACGAGCAGTACTTC. The full variable domain, in which reference TRBV19 and TRBJ2-7 provide the parts outside the CDR3, is DGGITQSPKYLFRKEGQNVTLSCEQNLNHDAMYWYRQDPGQGLRLIYYSQIVNDFQKGDIAEGYSVSREKKESFPLTVTSAQKNPTAFYLCASSVRQGLYEQYFGPGTRLTVT.

The chain has TRBV27 and TRBJ2-6; TRBD1 is a possible D gene (6 bases). The CDR3 spans 18 residues. V gave up 5 bases and J gave up 0 bases, with 17 bases separating them. Germline CDR1 MNHEY, CDR2 SMNVEV (reference sequence). The CDR3 here is CASSMQEGGNSGANVLTF. CDR3 bases: TGTGCCAGCAGTATGCAGGAAGGGGGTAACTCTGGGGCCAACGTCCTGACTTTC.

This clone was seen a few times. The chain links TRBV28 to TRBJ1-4, with 9 positions matching TRBD1. The germline V gene encodes CDR1 MDHEN and CDR2 SYDVKM. The V and J ends lost 5 bases and 7 bases, in that order; junction bases with no gene match: 8. This CDR3 is built from 15 residues. The CDR3 DNA follows: TGTGCCAGCAGTACCCCAGACAGGGGGACTGAAAAACTGTTTTTT. Translation: CASSTPDRGTEKLFF.

This clone showed up just a few times. The V gene is TRBV6-6, the J gene TRBJ1-1; 8 bases fit TRBD1. Germline CDR1 is MNHNY and CDR2 is SVGAGI (reference sequence). This CDR3 is built from 15 residues. Losses at the gene ends were 5 bases for V and 1 base for J; bases not matched to a gene: 6. The DNA for the CDR3 is TGTGCCAGCAGTCGACAGGGGCCAAAGAACACTGAAGCTTTCTTT. Translating gives CASSRQGPKNTEAFF.

There are a few counts of this clone. V is TRBV7-9 and J is TRBJ1-2, with D tentatively TRBD1 (5 bases). The CDR3 extends over 15 amino acids. V shed 2 bases and J shed 2 bases, with 12 bases lying between them. Germline V gene data show CDR1 as SEHNR and CDR2 as FQNEAQ (reference sequence). CDR3 sequence (DNA): TGTGCCAGCAGCTTACTAGGGGAACAGAACTATGGCTACACCTTC. The encoded protein is CASSLLGEQNYGYTF.

The rearrangement uses TRBV5-1 and TRBJ2-1; D remains unclear. The V gene's germline CDR1 is SGHRS and CDR2 YFSETQ. Between the trimmed V and J ends, which lost 5 bases and 5 bases, there was a span of 11 bases. This CDR3 comprises 13 residues. The CDR3 DNA is TGCGCCAGCAGTTTCGTTGAGCACAATGAGCAGTTCTTC. This encodes CASSFVEHNEQFF.